These T cell receptor beta chains were read from a single sample in a study of beta chain features in type 1 diabetes. TCRdb's copy holds only in-frame clones and misses some; the assay was immunoSEQ multiplex PCR. The sample consists of around 130,000 clones, around 9% of them appearing once. Sequenced material: central memory CD4+ T cells from blood. Source of these receptors: a man aged 30 to 45 with type 1 diabetes. Each CDR3 is given with its conserved first and last residue. D genes are given only for firm matches. Clone size, where shown, is once, few, many, or a class for clones that have expanded.

V	D	J	size	CDR3	DNA
TRBV6-6	TRBD1	TRBJ1-2	NA	CASGGVGYTF	TGTGCATCAGGGGGCGTTGGCTACACCTTC
TRBV4-2	NA	TRBJ2-5	NA	CASSQSGDTPRRKTQYF	TGTGCCAGCAGCCAATCTGGGGACACCCCCCGGAGAAAGACCCAGTACTTC
TRBV5-1	NA	TRBJ2-5	few	CASSFVQQETQYF	TGCGCCAGCAGCTTTGTCCAACAAGAGACCCAGTACTTC
TRBV7-9	TRBD1	TRBJ1-3	NA	CASSLQGGGNTIYF	TGTGCCAGCAGCCTACAGGGGGGTGGAAACACCATATATTTT
TRBV2	NA	TRBJ2-7	few	CASSENLVGVLVEQYF	TGTGCCAGCAGTGAAAATCTCGTCGGGGTCTTGGTCGAGCAGTACTTC
TRBV7-9	NA	TRBJ1-5	NA	CASSLIGGSNQPQHF	TGTGCCAGCAGCTTAATCGGGGGTAGCAATCAGCCCCAGCATTTT
TRBV5-4	NA	TRBJ2-4	NA	CASSATGAKNIQYF	TGTGCCAGCAGCGCCACAGGGGCCAAAAACATTCAGTACTTC
TRBV4-1	NA	TRBJ1-6	few	CASSQEARNSPLHF	TGCGCCAGCAGCCAAGAAGCCAGGAATTCACCCCTCCACTTT
TRBV4-3	NA	TRBJ2-1	few	CASSRLERGSYNEQFF	TGCGCCAGCAGCCGACTTGAAAGGGGCTCCTACAATGAGCAGTTCTTC
TRBV11-1	NA	TRBJ2-1	many	CASSSSVSYNEQFF	TGTGCCAGCAGTTCTAGCGTCTCCTACAATGAGCAGTTCTTC
TRBV15	TRBD2	TRBJ2-1	NA	CATSRVPLLAGGNEQFF	TGTGCCACCAGCAGAGTCCCGCTCCTAGCGGGGGGGAATGAGCAGTTCTTC
TRBV7-6	NA	TRBJ1-5	NA	CASSPNNNQPQHF	TGTGCCAGCAGCCCAAATAACAACCAGCCCCAGCATTTT
TRBV5-1	NA	TRBJ2-1	NA	CASSLQNEQFF	TGCGCCAGCAGCTTACAGAATGAGCAGTTCTTC
TRBV18	NA	TRBJ2-7	NA	CASSPGRYEQYF	TGTGCCAGCTCACCAGGGCGCTACGAGCAGTACTTC
TRBV19	NA	TRBJ2-1	NA	CASSVVHRGNEQFF	TGTGCCAGTAGTGTTGTTCACCGAGGCAATGAGCAGTTCTTC
TRBV18	TRBD1	TRBJ1-5	few	CASSLRTGEQPQHF	TGTGCCAGCTCACTTCGGACAGGGGAACAGCCCCAGCATTTT
TRBV7-9	NA	TRBJ2-3	few	CASMEVAEADTQYF	TGTGCCAGCATGGAAGTAGCAGAAGCAGATACGCAGTATTTT
TRBV29-1	TRBD1	TRBJ2-1	many	CSVATGDEQFF	TGCAGCGTTGCAACAGGGGATGAGCAGTTCTTC
TRBV29-1	TRBD1	TRBJ2-7	few	CSAPGTGGDEQYF	TGCAGCGCCCCCGGGACAGGGGGAGACGAGCAGTACTTC
TRBV6-6	NA	TRBJ2-3	few	CASSSSTDTQYF	TGTGCCAGCAGTTCTAGCACAGATACGCAGTATTTT
TRBV12-5	NA	TRBJ1-6	NA	CASGFDSNNSPLHF	TGTGCTAGTGGTTTTGACAGTAATAATTCACCCCTCCACTTT
TRBV27	NA	TRBJ1-1	NA	CASSLGGNTEAFF	TGTGCCAGCAGTTTAGGCGGGAACACTGAAGCTTTCTTT
TRBV2	TRBD1	TRBJ2-3	NA	CASSGGTGREDTQYF	TGTGCCAGCAGCGGAGGGACAGGGCGGGAAGATACGCAGTATTTT
TRBV5-1	TRBD1	TRBJ1-2	NA	CASSLGFTTGGIRGYTF	TGCGCCAGCAGCTTGGGCTTTACGACAGGGGGAATTCGAGGCTACACCTTC
TRBV7-3	NA	TRBJ2-5	few	CASSRGSQETQYF	TGTGCCAGCAGCCGGGGGTCTCAAGAGACCCAGTACTTC
TRBV4-2	TRBD2	TRBJ2-7	NA	CASSPGLAAEQYF	TGTGCCAGCAGCCCGGGACTAGCTGCGGAGCAGTACTTC
TRBV7-9	TRBD1	TRBJ2-2	NA	CASSGQGLKTGELFF	TGTGCCAGCAGCGGACAGGGTCTTAAGACCGGGGAGCTGTTTTTT
TRBV18	TRBD2	TRBJ2-2	NA	CASSPQTSGNTGELFF	TGTGCCAGCTCACCACAGACTAGCGGGAACACCGGGGAGCTGTTTTTT
TRBV2	TRBD1	TRBJ2-2	many	CASSVGQGNTGELFF	TGTGCCAGCAGCGTTGGACAGGGGAACACCGGGGAGCTGTTTTTT
TRBV28	NA	TRBJ1-5	few	CASSLIDQPQHF	TGTGCCAGCAGTTTAATCGATCAGCCCCAGCATTTT
TRBV27	TRBD1	TRBJ2-1	NA	CASSLTSGTVTYNEQFF	TGTGCCAGCAGCTTGACGTCCGGGACAGTCACGTACAATGAGCAGTTCTTC
TRBV5-1	NA	TRBJ2-6	few	CASSSTSSGANVLTF	TGCGCCAGCAGCTCGACAAGTTCTGGGGCCAACGTCCTGACTTTC
TRBV2	NA	TRBJ2-7	many	CASSASRGYEQYF	TGTGCCAGCAGTGCTTCCAGGGGCTACGAGCAGTACTTC
TRBV29-1	TRBD1	TRBJ2-5	few	CSVPQGARETQYF	TGCAGCGTTCCCCAGGGGGCCAGGGAGACCCAGTACTTC
TRBV5-1	TRBD2	TRBJ2-5	NA	CASSFGTSGGETQYF	TGCGCCAGCAGCTTTGGGACTAGCGGGGGAGAGACCCAGTACTTC
TRBV2	TRBD1	TRBJ1-6	few	CARKQGNSPLHF	TGTGCCAGAAAACAGGGGAATTCACCCCTCCACTTT
TRBV10-3	NA	TRBJ1-2	NA	CAITLNPQEDGYTF	TGTGCCATCACCTTGAATCCACAAGAGGATGGCTACACCTTC
TRBV7-9	NA	TRBJ2-5	NA	CASSAVQGIQETQYF	TGTGCCAGCAGCGCCGTTCAGGGGATACAAGAGACCCAGTACTTC
TRBV4-1	NA	TRBJ1-4	NA	CASSQQGKENEKLFF	TGCGCCAGCAGCCAGCAGGGGAAGGAGAATGAAAAACTGTTTTTT